This TCR beta chain was retrieved from a study of blood T cells in healthy people across ages. Sample-barcoded 5' priming and a J-beta primer mix drove a second PCR of about 7 to 11 cycles. TCRdb redid the calling of the 5' RACE reads with MiXCR, one entry per CDR3 protein. The table records over 600,000 distinct CDR3 sequences, approximately 21% of them present only once. In this sample, this clonotype turned up many times. The sequenced sample was blood. This TCR was sampled from a man between 65 and 85 years old in good health.

The CDR3 DNA reads TGTGCCAGCAGCCCTATAGGGGGTCCCTACAATGAGCAGTTCTTC. Amino acid sequence: CASSPIGGPYNEQFF. The chain joins TRBV7-3 to TRBJ2-1, with D possibly matching TRBD1 (6 bases). Trimming removed 5 bases from V and 2 bases from J, with 13 bases in between. CDR1 SGHTA and CDR2 FQGTGA come from the germline V gene. The CDR3 is 15 amino acids.